Listed below are T cell receptor beta chains from one sample, sequenced in a study of blood T cell repertoires in COVID-19. Method: immunoSEQ multiplex PCR; TCRdb's copy keeps in-frame clones and lacks some. The sample lists under 250,000 clones, roughly 90% seen once, with under 7.5% in the top ten. Material: peripheral blood. All receptors come from a man aged 55 to 69 who had recovered from COVID-19. The CDR3 runs from the conserved cysteine through the conserved F or W. The order of the fields is V gene, D gene, clone size, J gene, CDR3 protein, CDR3 DNA. D genes are given only for firm matches. Clone size is stated in some rows and not others, as once, few, many or a class when expanded.

V gene: TRBV7-2
D gene: TRBD2
clone size: -
J gene: TRBJ2-5
CDR3 protein: CASNLRTSVGQETQYF
CDR3 DNA: TGTGCCAGCAACTTAAGAACTAGCGTGGGGCAAGAGACCCAGTACTTC

V gene: TRBV12-3/TRBV12-4
D gene: -
clone size: -
J gene: TRBJ2-1
CDR3 protein: CASSLLGIDEQFF
CDR3 DNA: TGTGCCAGCAGTTTATTGGGCATCGATGAGCAGTTCTTC

V gene: TRBV29-1
D gene: TRBD1
clone size: -
J gene: TRBJ1-1
CDR3 protein: CSVGQAYTEAFF
CDR3 DNA: TGCAGCGTGGGACAGGCCTACACTGAAGCTTTCTTT

V gene: TRBV7-2
D gene: TRBD2
clone size: -
J gene: TRBJ2-7
CDR3 protein: CASSLGLAGGGTIYEQYF
CDR3 DNA: TGTGCCAGCAGCTTAGGACTAGCGGGGGGCGGGACGATATACGAGCAGTACTTC

V gene: TRBV10-1
D gene: TRBD1
clone size: -
J gene: TRBJ2-1
CDR3 protein: CASSESWDRPNEQFF
CDR3 DNA: TGCGCCAGCAGTGAGTCGTGGGACAGACCCAATGAGCAGTTCTTC

V gene: TRBV19
D gene: -
clone size: -
J gene: TRBJ2-3
CDR3 protein: CASKTLTSTDTQYF
CDR3 DNA: TGTGCCAGTAAAACTCTCACTAGCACAGATACGCAGTATTTT

V gene: TRBV5-4
D gene: TRBD1
clone size: many
J gene: TRBJ1-6
CDR3 protein: CASSLDRGLNSPLHF
CDR3 DNA: TGTGCCAGCAGCTTGGACAGGGGGCTGAATTCACCCCTCCACTTT

V gene: TRBV28
D gene: -
clone size: -
J gene: TRBJ1-4
CDR3 protein: CASSFQGGATNEKLFF
CDR3 DNA: TGTGCCAGCAGTTTTCAGGGCGGCGCAACTAATGAAAAACTGTTTTTT

V gene: TRBV25-1
D gene: -
clone size: -
J gene: TRBJ1-2
CDR3 protein: CASSGGPLAGGYGYTF
CDR3 DNA: TGTGCCAGCAGTGGAGGACCTTTGGCCGGGGGCTATGGCTACACCTTC

V gene: TRBV18
D gene: TRBD1
clone size: -
J gene: TRBJ1-2
CDR3 protein: CASSPDREAYGYTF
CDR3 DNA: TGTGCCAGCTCACCGGACAGGGAGGCCTATGGCTACACCTTC

V gene: TRBV20-1
D gene: TRBD1
clone size: -
J gene: TRBJ2-7
CDR3 protein: CSADRGNEQYF
CDR3 DNA: TGCAGTGCAGACAGGGGGAACGAGCAGTACTTC

V gene: TRBV5-1
D gene: TRBD2
clone size: once
J gene: TRBJ2-1
CDR3 protein: CASSPIAGGPDNEQFF
CDR3 DNA: TGCGCCAGCAGCCCAATAGCGGGAGGGCCAGACAATGAGCAGTTCTTC

V gene: TRBV5-5
D gene: TRBD1
clone size: -
J gene: TRBJ2-7
CDR3 protein: CASSLEGGGYEQYF
CDR3 DNA: TGTGCCAGCAGCTTGGAAGGGGGCGGTTACGAGCAGTACTTC

V gene: TRBV13
D gene: TRBD1
clone size: -
J gene: TRBJ1-2
CDR3 protein: CASSLIGQGSGYTF
CDR3 DNA: TGTGCCAGCAGCTTAATTGGACAGGGCAGTGGCTACACCTTC

V gene: TRBV16
D gene: TRBD2
clone size: once
J gene: TRBJ2-7
CDR3 protein: CASSQSPSGSYEQYF
CDR3 DNA: TGTGCCAGCAGCCAATCGCCTAGCGGGAGCTACGAGCAGTACTTC

V gene: TRBV6-5
D gene: TRBD2
clone size: once
J gene: TRBJ2-7
CDR3 protein: CASSPPSGSGEQYF
CDR3 DNA: TGTGCCAGCAGTCCCCCTAGCGGTTCTGGAGAGCAGTACTTC

V gene: TRBV7-9
D gene: TRBD1
clone size: -
J gene: TRBJ1-4
CDR3 protein: CASNFLSGTGDEKLFF
CDR3 DNA: TGTGCCAGCAACTTCCTCTCCGGGACAGGGGATGAAAAACTGTTTTTT

V gene: TRBV11-2
D gene: -
clone size: -
J gene: TRBJ1-1
CDR3 protein: CATSPQGGYTEAFF
CDR3 DNA: TGTGCCACCTCCCCACAGGGAGGGTACACTGAAGCTTTCTTT

V gene: TRBV7-2
D gene: -
clone size: -
J gene: TRBJ2-5
CDR3 protein: CASSLDSRARETQYF
CDR3 DNA: TGTGCCAGCAGCTTAGACTCCAGGGCCCGAGAGACCCAGTACTTC

V gene: TRBV19
D gene: TRBD1
clone size: -
J gene: TRBJ1-1
CDR3 protein: CASSIGGGINMNTEAFF
CDR3 DNA: TGTGCCAGTAGTATAGGAGGGGGCATTAATATGAACACTGAAGCTTTCTTT

V gene: TRBV2
D gene: TRBD2
clone size: -
J gene: TRBJ2-1
CDR3 protein: CASNPRLAAYNEQFF
CDR3 DNA: TGTGCCAGCAATCCACGTCTAGCGGCATACAATGAGCAGTTCTTC

V gene: TRBV7-3
D gene: -
clone size: -
J gene: TRBJ2-5
CDR3 protein: CASSSTRAETQYF
CDR3 DNA: TGTGCCAGCAGCTCGACTAGGGCGGAGACCCAGTACTTC

V gene: TRBV27
D gene: TRBD1
clone size: -
J gene: TRBJ1-1
CDR3 protein: CASSTGQHMNTEAFF
CDR3 DNA: TGTGCCAGCAGCACGGGACAGCACATGAACACTGAAGCTTTCTTT

V gene: TRBV19
D gene: -
clone size: once
J gene: TRBJ1-1
CDR3 protein: CASSPQYQSSEAFF
CDR3 DNA: TGTGCCAGTAGCCCTCAATACCAATCCAGTGAAGCTTTCTTT

V gene: TRBV2
D gene: TRBD2
clone size: once
J gene: TRBJ2-3
CDR3 protein: CASSHRTSGTTDTQYF
CDR3 DNA: TGTGCCAGCAGTCACAGGACTAGCGGGACCACAGATACGCAGTATTTT

V gene: TRBV19
D gene: TRBD1
clone size: -
J gene: TRBJ1-6
CDR3 protein: CASSYRGGDSPLHF
CDR3 DNA: TGTGCCAGTAGTTACAGGGGTGGGGATTCACCCCTCCACTTT

V gene: TRBV5-4
D gene: TRBD2
clone size: -
J gene: TRBJ2-7
CDR3 protein: CASRTSGSYEQYF
CDR3 DNA: TGTGCCAGCCGCACTAGCGGGAGTTACGAGCAGTACTTC

V gene: TRBV5-4
D gene: TRBD1
clone size: few
J gene: TRBJ1-4
CDR3 protein: CASSPGDRSNEKLFF
CDR3 DNA: TGTGCCAGCAGCCCGGGGGACAGGTCGAATGAAAAACTGTTTTTT

V gene: TRBV27
D gene: -
clone size: -
J gene: TRBJ1-4
CDR3 protein: CASSLRPRATNEKLFF
CDR3 DNA: TGTGCCAGCAGTTTAAGGCCCAGGGCAACTAATGAAAAACTGTTTTTT

V gene: TRBV6-6
D gene: -
clone size: -
J gene: TRBJ1-1
CDR3 protein: CASTVSDTEAFF
CDR3 DNA: TGTGCCAGCACCGTTTCGGACACTGAAGCTTTCTTT

V gene: TRBV25-1
D gene: -
clone size: -
J gene: TRBJ2-3
CDR3 protein: CASSYKPDTQYF
CDR3 DNA: TGTGCCAGCAGTTACAAACCAGATACGCAGTATTTT

V gene: TRBV7-9
D gene: TRBD2
clone size: -
J gene: TRBJ2-2
CDR3 protein: CANNPGLAVRTGELFF
CDR3 DNA: TGTGCCAACAACCCCGGACTAGCGGTTCGCACCGGGGAGCTGTTTTTT

V gene: TRBV6-5
D gene: TRBD1
clone size: -
J gene: TRBJ1-3
CDR3 protein: CASSYSGQLSGNTIYF
CDR3 DNA: TGTGCCAGCAGTTACTCGGGACAGCTCTCTGGAAACACCATATATTTT

V gene: TRBV6-5
D gene: TRBD1
clone size: -
J gene: TRBJ1-2
CDR3 protein: CASSPRGTAYGYTF
CDR3 DNA: TGTGCCAGCAGTCCCCGCGGGACAGCCTATGGCTACACCTTC

V gene: TRBV28
D gene: -
clone size: -
J gene: TRBJ2-7
CDR3 protein: CASTSPQGGSYEQYF
CDR3 DNA: TGTGCCAGCACCTCACCCCAGGGCGGATCCTACGAGCAGTACTTC

V gene: TRBV28
D gene: -
clone size: -
J gene: TRBJ1-5
CDR3 protein: CASRPPRGINSNQPQHF
CDR3 DNA: TGTGCCAGCAGGCCCCCTCGCGGGATTAATAGCAATCAGCCCCAGCATTTT

V gene: TRBV5-1
D gene: -
clone size: -
J gene: TRBJ2-5
CDR3 protein: CASSLEGPSETQYF
CDR3 DNA: TGCGCCAGCAGCCTGGAGGGGCCGTCAGAGACCCAGTACTTC

V gene: TRBV5-6
D gene: -
clone size: once
J gene: TRBJ2-3
CDR3 protein: CASSSGLRYRNF
CDR3 DNA: TGTGCCAGCAGCTCTGGACTCCGGTACAGAAATTTT

V gene: TRBV27
D gene: -
clone size: -
J gene: TRBJ1-1
CDR3 protein: CASRIQGPVNTEAFF
CDR3 DNA: TGTGCCAGCAGAATACAGGGCCCCGTGAACACTGAAGCTTTCTTT

V gene: TRBV5-6
D gene: -
clone size: -
J gene: TRBJ1-2
CDR3 protein: CASSSPQGSYGYTF
CDR3 DNA: TGTGCCAGCAGCTCCCCACAGGGTTCCTATGGCTACACCTTC

V gene: TRBV3-1/TRBV3-2
D gene: TRBD2
clone size: -
J gene: TRBJ2-7
CDR3 protein: CASSFPSGGAYEQYF
CDR3 DNA: TGTGCCAGCAGCTTCCCCAGCGGGGGGGCCTACGAGCAGTACTTC

V gene: TRBV7-9
D gene: TRBD1
clone size: once
J gene: TRBJ2-7
CDR3 protein: CASSPTGTYEQYF
CDR3 DNA: TGTGCCAGCAGTCCGACAGGGACCTACGAGCAGTACTTC

V gene: TRBV14
D gene: TRBD1
clone size: -
J gene: TRBJ2-7
CDR3 protein: CASSVGQGDKQYF
CDR3 DNA: TGTGCCAGCAGCGTGGGACAGGGGGATAAGCAGTACTTC

V gene: TRBV10-3
D gene: TRBD1
clone size: -
J gene: TRBJ1-2
CDR3 protein: CAISEPGQSLNYGYTF
CDR3 DNA: TGTGCCATCAGTGAGCCGGGACAGTCATTAAACTATGGCTACACCTTC

V gene: TRBV5-5
D gene: TRBD2
clone size: -
J gene: TRBJ2-5
CDR3 protein: CASTDTSGGLNTRPQYF
CDR3 DNA: TGTGCCAGCACCGACACTAGCGGGGGGCTGAATACAAGGCCCCAGTACTTC

V gene: TRBV11-2
D gene: TRBD2
clone size: -
J gene: TRBJ2-1
CDR3 protein: CASSPGERGEVAWHEQFF
CDR3 DNA: TGTGCCAGCAGCCCCGGGGAGCGGGGGGAGGTGGCCTGGCATGAGCAGTTCTTC

V gene: TRBV5-1
D gene: -
clone size: -
J gene: TRBJ2-6
CDR3 protein: CASSLGGVWANVLTF
CDR3 DNA: TGCGCCAGCAGCTTGGGGGGAGTCTGGGCCAACGTCCTGACTTTC

V gene: TRBV3-1/TRBV3-2
D gene: -
clone size: -
J gene: TRBJ1-1
CDR3 protein: CASSQARGMNTEAFF
CDR3 DNA: TGTGCCAGCAGCCAAGCGCGGGGCATGAACACTGAAGCTTTCTTT

V gene: TRBV20-1
D gene: TRBD1
clone size: many
J gene: TRBJ1-5
CDR3 protein: CSASTSGQGSQPQHF
CDR3 DNA: TGCAGTGCTAGTACTTCGGGACAGGGGAGTCAGCCCCAGCATTTT

V gene: TRBV7-3
D gene: TRBD1
clone size: few
J gene: TRBJ2-7
CDR3 protein: CASSPGTVPYEQYF
CDR3 DNA: TGTGCCAGCAGCCCCGGGACAGTTCCCTACGAGCAGTACTTC

V gene: TRBV7-3
D gene: -
clone size: -
J gene: TRBJ2-1
CDR3 protein: CASSLIAFTNEQFF
CDR3 DNA: TGTGCCAGCAGCTTAATAGCGTTTACGAATGAGCAGTTCTTC

V gene: TRBV10-3
D gene: TRBD2
clone size: -
J gene: TRBJ2-3
CDR3 protein: CATGLAGTDTQYF
CDR3 DNA: TGTGCCACCGGACTAGCTGGGACAGATACGCAGTATTTT

V gene: TRBV12-5
D gene: TRBD2
clone size: once
J gene: TRBJ2-1
CDR3 protein: CASGRNSGAYNEQFF
CDR3 DNA: TGTGCTAGTGGGCGCAACAGCGGGGCCTACAATGAGCAGTTCTTC

V gene: TRBV7-3
D gene: TRBD2
clone size: -
J gene: TRBJ2-7
CDR3 protein: CASSLAGAGKQYF
CDR3 DNA: TGTGCCAGCAGCCTAGCGGGAGCTGGAAAGCAGTACTTC

V gene: TRBV19
D gene: TRBD1
clone size: once
J gene: TRBJ2-1
CDR3 protein: CASSRTGRNEQFF
CDR3 DNA: TGTGCCAGTAGTCGGACAGGGCGGAATGAGCAGTTCTTC

V gene: TRBV30
D gene: -
clone size: -
J gene: TRBJ2-7
CDR3 protein: CAWRLDRRGDEQYF
CDR3 DNA: TGTGCCTGGAGGTTGGACAGGAGGGGGGACGAGCAGTACTTC

V gene: TRBV6-5
D gene: TRBD2
clone size: -
J gene: TRBJ2-3
CDR3 protein: CASTDSGGTDTQYF
CDR3 DNA: TGTGCCAGCACCGACAGCGGGGGCACAGATACGCAGTATTTT